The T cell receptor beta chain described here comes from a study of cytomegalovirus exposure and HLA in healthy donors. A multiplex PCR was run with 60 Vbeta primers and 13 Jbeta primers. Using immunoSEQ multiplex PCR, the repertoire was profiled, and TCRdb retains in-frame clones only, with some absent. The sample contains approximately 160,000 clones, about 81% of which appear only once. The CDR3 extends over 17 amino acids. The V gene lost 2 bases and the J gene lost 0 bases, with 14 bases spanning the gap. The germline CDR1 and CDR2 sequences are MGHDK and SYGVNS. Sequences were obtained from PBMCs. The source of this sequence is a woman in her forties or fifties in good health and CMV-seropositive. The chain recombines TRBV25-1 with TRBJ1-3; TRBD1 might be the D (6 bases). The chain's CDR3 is CASSEGTSLSSGNTIYF. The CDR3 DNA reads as TGTGCCAGCAGTGAAGGGACAAGCCTGAGCTCTGGAAACACCATATATTTT. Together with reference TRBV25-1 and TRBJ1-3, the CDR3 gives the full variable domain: EADIYQTPRYLVIGTGKKITLECSQTMGHDKMYWYQQDPGMELHLIHYSYGVNSTEKGDLSSESTVSRIRTEHFPLTLESARPSHTSQYLCASSEGTSLSSGNTIYFGEGSWLTVV.